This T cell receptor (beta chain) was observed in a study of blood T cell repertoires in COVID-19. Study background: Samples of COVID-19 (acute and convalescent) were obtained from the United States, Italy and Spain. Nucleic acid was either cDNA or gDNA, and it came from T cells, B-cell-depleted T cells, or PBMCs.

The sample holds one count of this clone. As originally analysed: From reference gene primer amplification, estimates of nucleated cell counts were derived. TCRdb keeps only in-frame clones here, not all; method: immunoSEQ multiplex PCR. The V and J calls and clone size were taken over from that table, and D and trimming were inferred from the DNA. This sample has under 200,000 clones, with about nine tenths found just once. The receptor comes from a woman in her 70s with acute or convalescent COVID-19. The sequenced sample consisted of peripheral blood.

The CDR3 sequence is CASSTPLAGVEDEQFF. In DNA form, the CDR3 reads TGTGCCAGCAGCACACCACTAGCGGGAGTCGAGGATGAGCAGTTCTTC. The V and J genes are TRBV7-8 and TRBJ2-1; 11 bases are shared with TRBD2. CDR1 and CDR2 from the germline V gene are SGHVS and FQNEAQ. This CDR3 region has 16 residues. Losses at the gene ends were 5 bases for V and 8 bases for J; bases not matched to a gene: 11.